The next 24 T cell receptor beta chains were all read from a single sample in a study of blood T cell repertoires in COVID-19. Generated by immunoSEQ multiplex PCR, the TCRdb table keeps only in-frame clones and is missing some. The sample has roughly 50,000 clones, 89% seen once; the top ten hold around 20%. The specimen sequenced was peripheral blood. Receptors were obtained from a human donor in a cohort sampled during active COVID-19.

A single count supports this clone. The chain uses TRBV4-3 and TRBJ2-6; no clear D. V shed 0 bases and J shed 0 bases, with 12 bases lying between them. This CDR3 region has 18 residues. CDR1 LGHNA and CDR2 YSLEER come from the germline V gene. The CDR3 DNA sequence: TGCGCCAGCAGCCAAGAAAGTAGCATTGCCTCTGGGGCCAACGTCCTGACTTTC. Translating gives CASSQESSIASGANVLTF.

This chain uses TRBV18 with TRBJ2-7; D possibly corresponds to TRBD1 (5 bases). The CDR3 sequence is 13 residues long. Trimming took 5 bases from V and 3 from J, leaving 11 bases between them. CDR1 and CDR2 from the germline V gene are KGHSH and LQKENI. The CDR3: CASSETVYYEQYF. In nucleotides, the CDR3 is TGTGCCAGCTCAGAGACAGTCTACTACGAGCAGTACTTC.

The chain recombines TRBV19 with TRBJ1-6; D unresolved. The germline V gene encodes CDR1 LNHDA and CDR2 SQIVND (reference sequence). The germline V and J ends were trimmed by 3 bases and 8 bases, with 11 bases remaining between them. The CDR3 covers 14 residues. The CDR3, as DNA: TGTGCCAGTAGTATGGGAGGTCTGTATTCACCCCTCCACTTT. It yields the protein CASSMGGLYSPLHF.

This clone was seen a single time. This chain connects TRBV6-2 or TRBV6-3 to TRBJ2-7, with 11 bases fitting TRBD1. The germline gives CDR1 MNHEY, CDR2 SVGEGT. The CDR3 has 16 amino acids. Trimming at V came to 4 bases and at J to 0 bases, leaving 5 bases not matched to a gene. CDR3 loop: CASSSLGTGGSYEQYF. DNA of the CDR3: TGTGCCAGCAGTTCACTTGGGACAGGGGGCTCCTACGAGCAGTACTTC.

CDR3 sequence (DNA): TGCGCCAGCAGCTTGTGGACTAGCACCCCCAATGAGCAGTTCTTC. This translates into CASSLWTSTPNEQFF. The chain employs TRBV5-1 and TRBJ2-1; the match to TRBD2 covers 8 bases. CDR1 is SGHRS and CDR2 is YFSETQ in the germline V gene. This CDR3 contains 15 residues. Trimming cost V 1 base and J 6 bases; bases outside gene matches: 6.

The V gene is TRBV9, the J gene TRBJ1-1, with a weak D call TRBD1 (6 bases). This CDR3 is built from 15 residues. V lost 3 bases to trimming and J lost 5 bases, with 17 bases between them. Germline V gives CDR1 SGDLS, CDR2 YYNGEE. The CDR3 spells CASSAQGTGLTEAFF. The CDR3 coding sequence is TGTGCCAGCAGCGCTCAGGGGACGGGCCTAACTGAAGCTTTCTTT.

This chain connects TRBV7-9 to TRBJ2-1; 7 nucleotides align to TRBD1. Looked up from germline, CDR1 is SEHNR and CDR2 is FQNEAQ (reference sequence). The J segment lost 3 bases and the V segment lost 4 bases, leaving 3 bases of the junction unmatched. The CDR3 is 14 residues long. CDR3: CASSWGQSYNEQFF. The CDR3 region has the DNA TGTGCCAGCAGCTGGGGACAGAGCTACAATGAGCAGTTCTTC.

This sequence joins TRBV29-1 and TRBJ1-1, with D hard to call. CDR1 SQVTM and CDR2 ANQGSEA come from the germline V gene. The CDR3 runs to 13 residues. Trimming took off 6 bases at V and 0 bases at J, with 11 bases between the two ends. The CDR3 protein is CSVLTALNTEAFF. CDR3 in DNA: TGCAGCGTGTTAACAGCCCTGAACACTGAAGCTTTCTTT.

V usage is TRBV10-3 and J usage is TRBJ1-1, with D unresolved. The CDR3 extends over 14 amino acids. The V gene's germline CDR1 is ENHRY and CDR2 SYGVKD. Deletions cut 6 bases from V and 5 bases from J, with 16 bases between. The CDR3: CAIRREQLTTEAFF. CDR3 coding DNA: TGTGCCATCAGGAGGGAACAGCTCACAACTGAAGCTTTCTTT.

This chain links TRBV4-3 with TRBJ2-5; 8 bases are a match to TRBD2. With V trimmed by 0 bases and J by 5 bases, 17 bases remained unmatched. The germline V gene has CDR1 LGHNA and CDR2 YSLEER. This CDR3 is 19 amino acids long. The CDR3: CASSQDIRAGGMREETQYF. The CDR3 nucleotides read TGCGCCAGCAGCCAAGATATTAGGGCGGGGGGAATGAGGGAGGAGACCCAGTACTTC.

The V and J genes are TRBV19 and TRBJ1-1; 7 bases align to TRBD1. The germline gives CDR1 LNHDA, CDR2 SQIVND (reference sequence). This CDR3 region has 11 residues. V dropped 6 bases and J dropped 8; count of bases not matched to a gene: 3. CDR3 coding DNA: TGTGCCAGTAGAAGGACAGGAGAAGCTTTCTTT. Protein sequence: CASRRTGEAFF. The variable domain in full, completed from reference TRBV19 and TRBJ1-1, reads DGGITQSPKYLFRKEGQNVTLSCEQNLNHDAMYWYRQDPGQGLRLIYYSQIVNDFQKGDIAEGYSVSREKKESFPLTVTSAQKNPTAFYLCASRRTGEAFFGQGTRLTVV.

The rearrangement joins TRBV11-2 to TRBJ2-1; D call uncertain. Germline CDR1 reads SGHAT; CDR2 reads FQNNGV. V was pared by 1 base and J by 5 bases, with 9 bases between. This CDR3 has 14 residues. In DNA form, the CDR3 reads TGTGCCAGCAGCTTAGCTAGTTTGGACAATGAGCAGTTCTTC. This encodes CASSLASLDNEQFF.

This rearrangement joins TRBV15 to TRBJ1-2; D ambiguous. Germline-derived CDR1 and CDR2 are LNHNV and YYDKDF (reference sequence). The CDR3 totals 14 residues. V was shortened by 0 bases and J by 1 base, with 6 bases between the two germline ends. The CDR3 nucleotides read TGTGCCACCAGCAGAGATATCGTTAACTATGGCTACACCTTC. Amino acids: CATSRDIVNYGYTF.

The gene calls are TRBV6-5 and TRBJ2-7; maybe TRBD2 (5 bases). Germline V gene data show CDR1 as MNHEY and CDR2 as SVGAGI. The CDR3 has 16 residues. V was pared by 0 bases and J by 1 base, with 13 bases between. For the CDR3, the DNA is TGTGCCAGCAGTTACTCCGGGAACCCCCCATCCTACGAGCAGTACTTC. Translating it yields CASSYSGNPPSYEQYF.

CDR3 coding DNA: TGTGCCAGCAGTTATTCGGGGGGTATAGATACGCAGTATTTT. Its protein product is CASSYSGGIDTQYF. This chain joins TRBV6-5 and TRBJ2-3, with 7 bases lining up with TRBD2. CDR1 is MNHEY and CDR2 is SVGAGI in the germline V gene. V dropped 3 bases and J dropped 5; count of bases not matched to a gene: 5. CDR3 length: 14 residues.

The V gene is TRBV7-2, the J gene TRBJ2-4; weak D call: TRBD2 (5 bases). V was clipped by 5 bases and J by 0 bases, with 5 bases between them. Germline V gives CDR1 SGHTA, CDR2 FQGNSA. The CDR3 length is 13 residues. The CDR3 DNA reads TGTGCCAGCAGCGGAGGAGCCAAAAACATTCAGTACTTC. It translates to CASSGGAKNIQYF.

This clone was recorded only once. DNA for the CDR3: TGTGCCAGCAGCTTAATCCTAGCGGGGGACGATACGCAGTATTTT. Translated, it gives CASSLILAGDDTQYF. J is TRBJ2-3 and V is TRBV7-9; 10 nucleotides match TRBD2. Unmatched junction bases numbered 5, after V lost 2 bases and J lost 6 bases. This CDR3 has 15 residues. From germline, CDR1 is SEHNR and CDR2 FQNEAQ (reference sequence).

J is TRBJ1-2 and V is TRBV6-1; 7 bases align to TRBD1. CDR1 and CDR2 from the germline V gene are MNHNS and SASEGT. The CDR3 totals 15 residues. V trimming: 3 bases; J trimming: 5 bases; junction bases outside the gene matches: 9. CDR3 in DNA: TGTGCCAGCAGTGAGGACAGGTACCTAGGGTATGGCTACACCTTC. Amino acids: CASSEDRYLGYGYTF.

This clone came up a few times. J is TRBJ2-7 and V is TRBV6-2 or TRBV6-3, with D possibly TRBD2 on 6 matching bases. Trimming removed 5 bases from V and 3 bases from J, with 8 bases in between. The CDR3 spans 12 residues. CDR1 is MNHEY and CDR2 is SVGEGT in the germline V gene. The CDR3 DNA reads TGTGCCAGCAGTAGGACTAACTACGAGCAGTACTTC. Its protein product is CASSRTNYEQYF.

This chain uses TRBV12-3 or TRBV12-4 with TRBJ2-5; TRBD1 agrees at 7 bases. CDR3 length: 12 amino acids. V lost 11 bases to trimming and J lost 5 bases; unmatched junction nucleotides: 8. CDR3 residues: CAGTVVMETQYF. In DNA form, the CDR3 reads TGTGCCGGGACAGTGGTTATGGAGACCCAGTACTTC.

The chain carries TRBV9 and TRBJ2-7; 9 bases line up with TRBD1. CDR1 and CDR2 (germline): SGDLS, YYNGEE. Trimming cost V 0 bases and J 7 bases; bases outside gene matches: 5. The CDR3 runs to 14 residues. The CDR3 DNA reads as TGTGCCAGCAGCGTAGACAGGGGGCTTTGGGAGCAGTACTTC. This gives the protein CASSVDRGLWEQYF.

The sample holds a few counts of this clone. The chain combines TRBV14 with TRBJ2-7; TRBD1 matches at 7 bases. V gave up 3 bases and J gave up 3 bases; unmatched junction bases: 8. Germline values: CDR1 SGHDN, CDR2 FVKESK. This CDR3 has 15 residues. CDR3 amino acids: CASSQTPGGHYEQYF. The CDR3 region has the DNA TGTGCCAGCAGCCAGACCCCAGGGGGACACTACGAGCAGTACTTC.

This chain joins TRBV27 and TRBJ1-1; D gene ambiguous. CDR1 MNHEY and CDR2 SMNVEV come from the germline V gene (reference sequence). Trimming shortened V by 2 bases and J by 1 base, and 5 bases separated the two germline ends. The CDR3 spans 13 residues. CDR3 sequence: CASSLPGNTEAFF. DNA of the CDR3: TGTGCCAGCAGTTTACCCGGGAACACTGAAGCTTTCTTT.

There are a few counts of this clone. This sequence joins TRBV7-9 and TRBJ1-1; the match to TRBD1 covers 10 bases. Per germline, CDR1 SEHNR and CDR2 FQNEAQ (reference sequence). This CDR3 spans 15 amino acids. Trimming cost V 3 bases and J 5 bases; bases outside gene matches: 6. The CDR3 loop is CASSLRGTGETEAFF. CDR3 DNA sequence: TGTGCCAGCAGCTTGCGCGGGACAGGGGAAACTGAAGCTTTCTTT.